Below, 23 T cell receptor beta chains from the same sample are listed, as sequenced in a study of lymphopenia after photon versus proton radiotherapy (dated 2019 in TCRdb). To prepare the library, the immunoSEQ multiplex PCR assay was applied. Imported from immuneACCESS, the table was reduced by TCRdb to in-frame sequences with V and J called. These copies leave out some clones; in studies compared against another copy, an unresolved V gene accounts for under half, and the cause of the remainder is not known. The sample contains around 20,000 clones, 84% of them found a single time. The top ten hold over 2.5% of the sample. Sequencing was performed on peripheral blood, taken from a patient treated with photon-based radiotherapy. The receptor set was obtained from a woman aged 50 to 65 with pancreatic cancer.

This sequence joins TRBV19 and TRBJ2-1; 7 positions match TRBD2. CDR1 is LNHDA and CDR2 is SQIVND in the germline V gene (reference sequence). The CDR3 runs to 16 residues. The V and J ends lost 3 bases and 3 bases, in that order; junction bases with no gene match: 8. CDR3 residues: CASSIIGGSFYNEQFF. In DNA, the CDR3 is TGTGCCAGTAGTATTATTGGCGGGAGCTTCTACAATGAGCAGTTCTTC.

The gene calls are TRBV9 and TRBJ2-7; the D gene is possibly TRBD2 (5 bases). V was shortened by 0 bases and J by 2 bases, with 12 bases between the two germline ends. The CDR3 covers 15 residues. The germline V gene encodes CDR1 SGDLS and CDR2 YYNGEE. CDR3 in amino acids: CASSVGIANPYEQYF. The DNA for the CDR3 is TGTGCCAGCAGCGTAGGGATAGCGAACCCCTACGAGCAGTACTTC.

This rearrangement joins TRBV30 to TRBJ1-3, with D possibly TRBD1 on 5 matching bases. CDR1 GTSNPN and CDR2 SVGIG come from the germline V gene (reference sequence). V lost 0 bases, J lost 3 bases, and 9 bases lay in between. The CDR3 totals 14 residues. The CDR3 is CAWSVGGLGNTIYF. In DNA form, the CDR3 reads TGTGCCTGGAGTGTGGGGGGACTTGGAAACACCATATATTTT.

CDR3 sequence: CASSQDDRVVIQGYTF. The CDR3 DNA reads as TGCGCCAGCAGCCAAGATGACCGGGTCGTCATCCAGGGCTACACCTTC. The V call is TRBV4-1, the J call TRBJ1-2; D not certain. Per the germline V gene, CDR1 is MGHRA and CDR2 is YSYEKL. CDR3 length equals 16 residues. Trimming left V 0 bases short and J 8 bases short, with 19 bases between.

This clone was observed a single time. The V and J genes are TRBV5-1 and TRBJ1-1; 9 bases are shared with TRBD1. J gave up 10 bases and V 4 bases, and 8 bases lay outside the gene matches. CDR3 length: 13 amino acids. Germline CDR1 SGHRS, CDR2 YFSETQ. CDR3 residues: CASSPSGQGLAFF. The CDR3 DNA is TGCGCCAGCAGCCCTTCCGGACAGGGGTTAGCTTTCTTT.

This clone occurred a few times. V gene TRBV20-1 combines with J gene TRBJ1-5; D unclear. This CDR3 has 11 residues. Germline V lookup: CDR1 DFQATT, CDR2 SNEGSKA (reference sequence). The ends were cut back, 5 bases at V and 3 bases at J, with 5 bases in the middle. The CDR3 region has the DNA TGCAGTGCTGGGTTCAATCAGCCCCAGCATTTT. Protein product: CSAGFNQPQHF.

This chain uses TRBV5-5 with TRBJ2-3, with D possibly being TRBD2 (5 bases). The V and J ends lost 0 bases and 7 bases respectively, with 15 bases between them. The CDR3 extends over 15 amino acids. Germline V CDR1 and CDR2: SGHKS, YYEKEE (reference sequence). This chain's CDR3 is CASSLVEDQRYTQYF. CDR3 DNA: TGTGCCAGCAGCTTGGTGGAGGACCAACGATATACGCAGTATTTT.

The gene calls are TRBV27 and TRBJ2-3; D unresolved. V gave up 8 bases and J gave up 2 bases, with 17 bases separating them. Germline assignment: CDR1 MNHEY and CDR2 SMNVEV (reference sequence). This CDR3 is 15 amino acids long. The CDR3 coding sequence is TGTGCCAGCGGACGCGGCCGAACTCCCACAGATACGCAGTATTTT. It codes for CASGRGRTPTDTQYF.

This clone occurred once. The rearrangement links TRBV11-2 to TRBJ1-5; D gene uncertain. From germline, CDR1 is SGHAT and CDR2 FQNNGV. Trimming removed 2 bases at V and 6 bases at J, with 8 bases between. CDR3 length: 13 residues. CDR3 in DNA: TGTGCCAGCAGCTTATATACGGGTCAGCCCCAGCATTTT. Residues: CASSLYTGQPQHF.

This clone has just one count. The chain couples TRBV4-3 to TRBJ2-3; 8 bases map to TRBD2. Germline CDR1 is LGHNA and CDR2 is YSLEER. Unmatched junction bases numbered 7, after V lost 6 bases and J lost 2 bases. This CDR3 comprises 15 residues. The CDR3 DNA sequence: TGCGCCAGCAGGAGAGCGGGAGTCGTCACAGATACGCAGTATTTT. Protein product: CASRRAGVVTDTQYF.

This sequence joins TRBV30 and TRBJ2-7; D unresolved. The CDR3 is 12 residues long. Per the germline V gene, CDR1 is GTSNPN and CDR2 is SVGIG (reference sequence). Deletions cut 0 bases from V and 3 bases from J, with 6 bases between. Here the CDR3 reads CAWSVLGYEQYF. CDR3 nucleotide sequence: TGTGCCTGGAGTGTACTGGGCTACGAGCAGTACTTC.

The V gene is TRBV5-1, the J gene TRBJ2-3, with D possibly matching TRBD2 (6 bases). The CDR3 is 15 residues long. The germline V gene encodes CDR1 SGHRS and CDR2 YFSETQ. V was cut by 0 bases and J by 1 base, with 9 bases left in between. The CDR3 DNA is TGCGCCAGCAGCTTGGGACTAGGGGGCACAGATACGCAGTATTTT. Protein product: CASSLGLGGTDTQYF.

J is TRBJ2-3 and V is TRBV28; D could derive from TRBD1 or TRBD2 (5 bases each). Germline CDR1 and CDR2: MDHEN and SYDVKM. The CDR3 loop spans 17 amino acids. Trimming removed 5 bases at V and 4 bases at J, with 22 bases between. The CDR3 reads CASSPEWFGASSDTQYF. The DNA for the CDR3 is TGTGCCAGCAGTCCTGAGTGGTTCGGGGCCAGTTCAGATACGCAGTATTTT.

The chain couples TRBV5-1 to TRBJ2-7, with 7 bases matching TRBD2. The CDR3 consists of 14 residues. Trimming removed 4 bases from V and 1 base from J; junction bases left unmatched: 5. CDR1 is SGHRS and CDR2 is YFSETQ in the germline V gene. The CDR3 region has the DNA TGCGCCAGCAGCCCTAGCGGCTATTCCTACGAGCAGTACTTC. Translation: CASSPSGYSYEQYF.

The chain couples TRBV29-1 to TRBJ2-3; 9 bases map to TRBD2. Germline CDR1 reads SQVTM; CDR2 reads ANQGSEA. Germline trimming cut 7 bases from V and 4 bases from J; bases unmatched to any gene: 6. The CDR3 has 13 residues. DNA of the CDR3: TGCAGCGCTGGACTAGCGACTCCAGATACGCAGTATTTT. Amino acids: CSAGLATPDTQYF.

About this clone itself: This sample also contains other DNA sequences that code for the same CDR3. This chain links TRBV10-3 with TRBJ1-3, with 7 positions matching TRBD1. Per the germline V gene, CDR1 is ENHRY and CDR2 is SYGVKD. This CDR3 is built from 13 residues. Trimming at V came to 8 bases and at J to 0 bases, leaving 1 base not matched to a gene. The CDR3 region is CAIRDSSGNTIYF. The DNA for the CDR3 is TGTGCCATCCGGGACAGCTCTGGAAACACCATATATTTT.

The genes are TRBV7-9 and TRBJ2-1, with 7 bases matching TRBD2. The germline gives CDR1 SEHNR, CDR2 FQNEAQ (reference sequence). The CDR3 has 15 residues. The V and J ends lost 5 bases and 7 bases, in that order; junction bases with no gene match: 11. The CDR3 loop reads CASSLQGGVRNEQFF. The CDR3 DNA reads TGTGCCAGCAGCCTCCAGGGAGGGGTAAGGAATGAGCAGTTCTTC.

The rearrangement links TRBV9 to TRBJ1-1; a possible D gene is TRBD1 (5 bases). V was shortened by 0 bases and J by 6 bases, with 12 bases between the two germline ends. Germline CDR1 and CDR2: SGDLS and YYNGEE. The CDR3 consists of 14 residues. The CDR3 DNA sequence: TGTGCCAGCAGCGTAGAAGGGAGGGACGCTGAAGCTTTCTTT. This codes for CASSVEGRDAEAFF. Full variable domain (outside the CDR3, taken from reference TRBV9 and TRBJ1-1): DSGVTQTPKHLITATGQRVTLRCSPRSGDLSVYWYQQSLDQGLQFLIQYYNGEERAKGNILERFSAQQFPDLHSELNLSSLELGDSALYFCASSVEGRDAEAFFGQGTRLTVV.

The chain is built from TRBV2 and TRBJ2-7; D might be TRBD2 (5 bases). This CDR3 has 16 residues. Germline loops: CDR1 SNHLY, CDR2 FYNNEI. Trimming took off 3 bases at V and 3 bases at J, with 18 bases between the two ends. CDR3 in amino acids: CASSDIMVVGGYEQYF. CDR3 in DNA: TGTGCCAGCAGTGATATCATGGTAGTAGGAGGCTACGAGCAGTACTTC. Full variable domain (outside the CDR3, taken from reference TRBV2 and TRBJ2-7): EPEVTQTPSHQVTQMGQEVILRCVPISNHLYFYWYRQILGQKVEFLVSFYNNEISEKSEIFDDQFSVERPDGSNFTLKIRSTKLEDSAMYFCASSDIMVVGGYEQYFGPGTRLTVT.

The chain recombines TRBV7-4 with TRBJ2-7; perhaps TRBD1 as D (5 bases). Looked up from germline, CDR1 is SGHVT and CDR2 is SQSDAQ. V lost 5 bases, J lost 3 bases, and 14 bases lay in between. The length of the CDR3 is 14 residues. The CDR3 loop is CASSHRTSNYEQYF. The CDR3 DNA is TGTGCCAGCAGCCACCGGACATCAAACTACGAGCAGTACTTC.

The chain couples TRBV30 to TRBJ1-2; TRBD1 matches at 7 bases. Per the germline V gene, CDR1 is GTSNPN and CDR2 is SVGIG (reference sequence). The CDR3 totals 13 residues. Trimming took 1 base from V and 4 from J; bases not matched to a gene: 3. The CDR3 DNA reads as TGTGCCTGGAGTGCAGGACAGGCCTATGGCTACACCTTC. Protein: CAWSAGQAYGYTF.

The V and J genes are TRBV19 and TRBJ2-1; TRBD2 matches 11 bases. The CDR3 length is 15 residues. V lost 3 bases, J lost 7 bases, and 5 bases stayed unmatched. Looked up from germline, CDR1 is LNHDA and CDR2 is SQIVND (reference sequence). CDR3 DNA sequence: TGTGCCAGTAGTATTCTAGCGGGAGGAAGGAATGAGCAGTTCTTC. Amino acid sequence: CASSILAGGRNEQFF.

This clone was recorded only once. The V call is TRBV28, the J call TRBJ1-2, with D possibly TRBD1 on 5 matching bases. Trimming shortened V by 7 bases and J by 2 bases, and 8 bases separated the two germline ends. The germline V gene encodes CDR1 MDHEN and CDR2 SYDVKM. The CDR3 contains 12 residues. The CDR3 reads CASTRENYGYTF. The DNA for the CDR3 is TGTGCCAGCACCAGGGAGAACTATGGCTACACCTTC.